This T cell receptor beta chain was captured by sequencing in a study of blood T cell repertoires in COVID-19. Overall study: The samples span acute and convalescent COVID-19 from the United States, Italy and Spain. T cells, B-cell-depleted T cells, or PBMCs supplied cDNA or gDNA.

V lost 5 bases, J lost 5 bases, and 12 bases stayed unmatched. CDR3 length equals 19 residues. Germline CDR1 ENHRY, CDR2 SYGVKD. How the authors handled the data: Scientists estimated how many nucleated cells there were by amplifying reference gene primers. Sequenced by immunoSEQ multiplex PCR; TCRdb stores in-frame clones only, minus some. That table furnishes V, J and clone size, whereas the DNA furnished D and trimming. The sample lists 120,000 to 150,000 clones; about 87% were seen once. This receptor was obtained from a woman between 50 and 59 years old with active or convalescent COVID-19. The rearrangement links TRBV10-3 to TRBJ2-2, with TRBD2 matching 15 bases. Material for sequencing was peripheral blood. In DNA form, the CDR3 reads TGTGCCATCAGTTCCTGGACTAGCGGGAGGGCCTCGGGAACCGGGGAGCTGTTTTTT. As protein: CAISSWTSGRASGTGELFF.